This TCR beta chain was sequenced for a study of regulatory dendritic cells for organ transplantation. Regarding the study as a whole: Among resting subsets, memory CD8+ cells contained the most alloreactive clonotypes. Naive CD4+ and CD8+ repertoires were highly diverse; memory CD8+ was most oligoclonal. Memory CD8+ clonal expansion seemed more limited with regulatory than mature dendritic cells.

Assay used: immunoSEQ multiplex PCR; TCRdb lists only in-frame clones, some missing. The data contain about 29,000 clones, roughly 85% of them seen just once; the ten biggest clones take up around 2.3%. Details on this clone: Antigen: not known.

This TCR was sampled from a human donor in good health. Sequencing was carried out using memory CD4+ T cells from blood. Described subset: CD45RO+ memory T cells.

The CDR3 sequence is CASSLIAGRGYTF. The CDR3, as DNA: TGTGCCAGCAGTTTAATCGCCGGGCGTGGCTACACCTTC. V and J are TRBV28 and TRBJ1-2; no clear D. The V end was cut by 2 bases, the J end by 7 bases, with 11 bases between. The CDR3 contains 13 residues. CDR1 is MDHEN, CDR2 SYDVKM, per germline.